This T cell receptor beta chain was identified in a study of shared clonotypes between healthy human individuals. Study results and caveats: In general, naive subsets displayed greater estimated richness than memory subsets did.

The table came from immunoSEQ multiplex PCR; TCRdb's copy has only in-frame clones and leaves some out. The repertoire includes approximately 980,000 clones, less than 85% of them detected once, and around 1.5% sits in the top ten. Germline CDR1 is GTSNPN and CDR2 is SVGIG (reference sequence). CDR3 length: 15 amino acids. The V end was cut by 3 bases, the J end by 9 bases, with 18 bases between. Of note for this clone: The antigen is unknown.

The chain combines TRBV30 with TRBJ1-6, with D unresolved. This TCR was recovered from a man between 18 and 35 years old in good health. Specimen: memory CD4+ T cells sorted from blood. The sample's subset: CD45RA-negative fraction. The chain's CDR3 is CAWRGMGGSSSPLHF. CDR3 in DNA: TGTGCCTGGAGGGGGATGGGAGGGAGCAGTTCACCCCTCCACTTT.